The entry below gives a single T cell receptor (beta chain) sequence along with its context. This sample was taken from a study of T-cell reconstitution after alpha-beta-depleted transplantation in children. Germline-derived CDR1 and CDR2 are MDHEN and SYDVKM. V lost 3 bases and J lost 0, with 8 bases in between. This CDR3 is 14 amino acids long. TCRbeta library preparation incorporated unique molecular identifiers. One entry per CDR3 protein results from TCRdb running MiXCR on the PCR reads. Seen here are around 370,000 distinct CDR3 sequences, under 13% observed once, and the top ten hold 2% to 2.5%.

This clonotype was sampled from a human donor who donated a stem cell graft to a child with acute lymphoblastic leukemia. This sequence joins TRBV28 and TRBJ2-5, with D possibly being TRBD1 (5 bases). The input for sequencing was PBMCs from the stem cell graft donor, taken from the stem cell graft. CDR3: CASSFSGYQETQYF. In nucleotides, the CDR3 is TGTGCCAGCAGTTTCTCAGGGTACCAAGAGACCCAGTACTTC.